The rows below give T cell receptor beta chains drawn from one sample of a study of blood T cell repertoires in COVID-19. TCRdb's table, derived via immunoSEQ multiplex PCR, lists solely in-frame clones and lacks some. The sample lists more than 300,000 clones, under 90% occurring once. The specimen sequenced was PBMCs or T cells enriched from blood (not recorded which). The receptors derive from a woman between 18 and 30 years old who had recovered from COVID-19. The CDR3 runs from the conserved cysteine through the conserved F or W. A D gene is named only where the DNA matches it firmly. Size values are once, few and many counts, or a class for expanded clones, and some rows have none.

J gene	clone size	D gene	V gene	CDR3 protein	CDR3 DNA
TRBJ1-1	-	TRBD1	TRBV20-1	CSASSWTGGFTEAFF	TGCAGTGCTAGTTCCTGGACAGGGGGCTTCACTGAAGCTTTCTTT
TRBJ2-4	-	TRBD2	TRBV9	CASSTGSGTPSHIQYF	TGTGCCAGCAGCACAGGAAGCGGGACCCCGTCGCACATTCAGTACTTC
TRBJ2-7	few	TRBD2	TRBV6-5	CASSYLVGGTYEQYF	TGTGCCAGCAGTTACTTGGTCGGGGGGACCTACGAGCAGTACTTC
TRBJ2-2	-	TRBD1	TRBV10-1	CASSDRGQANTGELFF	TGCGCCAGCAGTGATAGGGGACAGGCGAACACCGGGGAGCTGTTTTTT
TRBJ2-5	-	TRBD1	TRBV5-3	CARSYGQGLPQETQYF	TGTGCCAGAAGCTACGGACAGGGGCTTCCCCAAGAGACCCAGTACTTC
TRBJ1-5	-	-	TRBV7-2	CASSENPRGQPQHF	TGTGCCAGCAGCGAAAATCCGCGAGGTCAGCCCCAGCATTTT
TRBJ2-1	-	TRBD2	TRBV7-3	CASSLGLGSYNEQFF	TGTGCCAGCAGTTTGGGACTAGGCTCCTACAATGAGCAGTTCTTC
TRBJ2-7	-	-	TRBV19	CASSADGSLFYEQYF	TGTGCCAGTAGTGCTGACGGGAGCCTATTCTACGAGCAGTACTTC
TRBJ2-5	-	-	TRBV5-5	CASSLRVNDGQETQYF	TGTGCCAGCAGCTTGCGGGTTAACGACGGCCAAGAGACCCAGTACTTC
TRBJ2-5	-	-	TRBV3-1/TRBV3-2	CASSQSPFGETQYF	TGTGCCAGCAGCCAATCCCCTTTCGGAGAGACCCAGTACTTC
TRBJ2-1	-	TRBD2	TRBV7-9	CASSLVLAGASDEQFF	TGTGCCAGCAGCTTAGTGCTAGCGGGAGCGTCGGATGAGCAGTTCTTC
TRBJ1-3	-	-	TRBV5-1	CASSPLLSPGNTIYF	TGCGCCAGCAGCCCTTTACTGAGCCCTGGAAACACCATATATTTT
TRBJ1-2	few	TRBD1	TRBV4-1	CASSPGQGDGYGYTF	TGCGCCAGCAGCCCAGGACAGGGGGACGGATATGGCTACACCTTC
TRBJ1-1	-	-	TRBV6-5	CASRGVNTEAFF	TGTGCCAGCAGGGGAGTGAACACTGAAGCTTTCTTT
TRBJ2-3	many	-	TRBV5-8	CASSLFVPLFRLRGTDTQYF	TGTGCCAGCAGCTTGTTTGTGCCCCTTTTTAGATTGAGGGGCACAGATACGCAGTATTTT
TRBJ2-7	-	-	TRBV2	CASRADSLYEQYF	TGTGCCAGCAGGGCCGACAGTCTCTACGAGCAGTACTTC
TRBJ2-7	-	-	TRBV5-8	CASSLRTVGFYEQYF	TGTGCCAGCAGCTTGCGGACAGTGGGTTTCTACGAGCAGTACTTC
TRBJ2-1	-	TRBD2	TRBV4-1	CASSQVGGGAGEQFF	TGCGCCAGCAGCCAAGTGGGCGGGGGGGCAGGTGAGCAGTTCTTC
TRBJ2-7	-	TRBD2	TRBV13	CASSIGLAGVYEQYF	TGTGCCAGCAGCATCGGACTAGCGGGAGTCTACGAGCAGTACTTC
TRBJ2-1	-	TRBD2	TRBV5-1	CASSLLGGPSNEQFF	TGCGCCAGCAGCTTACTGGGAGGGCCAAGCAATGAGCAGTTCTTC
TRBJ1-2	-	-	TRBV18	CASSPKGEHGYTF	TGTGCCAGCTCACCAAAGGGAGAACATGGCTACACCTTC
TRBJ2-5	few	-	TRBV18	CASSQVFGETQYF	TGTGCCAGCTCACAAGTCTTTGGCGAGACCCAGTACTTC
TRBJ1-2	-	-	TRBV5-1	CASSLAETSGAGGYTF	TGCGCCAGCAGCTTGGCCGAGACATCAGGGGCCGGGGGCTACACCTTC
TRBJ1-6	few	TRBD1	TRBV9	CASSVVDRGPVPLHF	TGTGCCAGCAGCGTAGTAGACAGGGGCCCCGTACCCCTCCACTTT
TRBJ1-4	-	TRBD1	TRBV30	CAWSVDRVRFGEKLFF	TGTGCCTGGAGTGTAGACAGGGTTCGGTTTGGGGAAAAACTGTTTTTT
TRBJ1-2	-	-	TRBV6-5	CASSQGGEGVYGYTF	TGTGCCAGCAGCCAAGGGGGTGAGGGGGTCTATGGCTACACCTTC
TRBJ1-6	-	TRBD1	TRBV20-1	CSASQGANSPLHF	TGCAGTGCTAGTCAGGGGGCCAATTCACCCCTCCACTTT
TRBJ2-2	-	-	TRBV27	CASSLSQDTGELFF	TGTGCCAGCAGTTTATCGCAGGACACCGGGGAGCTGTTTTTT
TRBJ1-2	-	-	TRBV29-1	CSARIQANYGYTF	TGCAGCGCAAGAATACAGGCTAACTATGGCTACACCTTC
TRBJ2-2	-	TRBD1	TRBV2	CASSQDRRNTGELFF	TGTGCCAGCAGCCAGGACAGGCGGAACACCGGGGAGCTGTTTTTT
TRBJ1-2	-	TRBD1	TRBV4-1	CASSQTRTGDGYTF	TGCGCCAGCAGCCAAACTAGGACAGGGGATGGCTACACCTTC
TRBJ1-1	-	TRBD1	TRBV19	CASSPRGQGAKRNTEAFF	TGTGCCAGTAGTCCCCGGGGCCAGGGGGCGAAGAGGAACACTGAAGCTTTCTTT
TRBJ1-1	-	-	TRBV19	CATSSESWAGNIVTEAFF	TGTGCGACGAGCTCCGAAAGTTGGGCAGGCAACATTGTCACTGAAGCTTTCTTT
TRBJ1-1	-	-	TRBV11-2	CASSWGQGEAFF	TGTGCCAGCAGCTGGGGGCAGGGAGAAGCTTTCTTT
TRBJ2-4	-	TRBD2	TRBV4-1	CASSQGRTSGAKNIQYF	TGCGCCAGCAGCCAAGGAAGGACTAGCGGAGCCAAAAACATTCAGTACTTC
TRBJ1-6	-	TRBD1	TRBV30	CAWKGGQENSPLHF	TGTGCCTGGAAAGGGGGACAGGAAAATTCACCCCTCCACTTT
TRBJ2-5	-	TRBD1	TRBV9	CASSVSGQGRETQYF	TGTGCCAGCAGCGTCTCGGGACAGGGACGAGAGACCCAGTACTTC
TRBJ2-5	-	TRBD2	TRBV6-5	CASSSTSGQETQYF	TGTGCCAGCAGTTCTACTAGCGGACAAGAGACCCAGTACTTC
TRBJ2-7	-	TRBD2	TRBV3-1/TRBV3-2	CASSLGGTSGYEQYF	TGTGCCAGCAGTCTGGGGGGGACTAGCGGATACGAGCAGTACTTC
TRBJ2-2	-	-	TRBV6-6	CASSYGEQRTGELFF	TGTGCCAGCAGTTACGGGGAGCAGCGCACCGGGGAGCTGTTTTTT
TRBJ2-5	-	TRBD2	TRBV12-5	CASGRTRLAGQETQYF	TGTGCTAGTGGTCGGACCCGACTAGCGGGCCAAGAGACCCAGTACTTC
TRBJ2-1	-	-	TRBV27	CASSFSFNEQFF	TGTGCCAGCAGTTTTTCCTTCAATGAGCAGTTCTTC